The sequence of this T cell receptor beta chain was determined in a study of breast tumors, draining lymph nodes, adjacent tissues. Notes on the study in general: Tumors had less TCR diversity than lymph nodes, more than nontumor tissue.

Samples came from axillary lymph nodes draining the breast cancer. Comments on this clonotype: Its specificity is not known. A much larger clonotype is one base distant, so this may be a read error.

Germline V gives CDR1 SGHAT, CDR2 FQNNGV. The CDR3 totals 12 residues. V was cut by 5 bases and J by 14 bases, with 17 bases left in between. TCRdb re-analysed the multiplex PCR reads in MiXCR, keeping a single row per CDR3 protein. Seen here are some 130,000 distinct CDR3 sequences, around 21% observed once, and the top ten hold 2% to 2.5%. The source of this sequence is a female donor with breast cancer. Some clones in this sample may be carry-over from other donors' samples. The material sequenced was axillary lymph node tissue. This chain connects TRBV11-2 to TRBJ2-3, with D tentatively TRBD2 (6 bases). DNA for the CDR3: TGTGCCAGCAGCCCCGGGGGACTCCTCACGTATTTT. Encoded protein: CASSPGGLLTYF. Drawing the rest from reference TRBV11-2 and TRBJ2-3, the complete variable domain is EAGVAQSPRYKIIEKRQSVAFWCNPISGHATLYWYQQILGQGPKLLIQFQNNGVVDDSQLPKDRFSAERLKGVDSTLKIQPAKLEDSAVYLCASSPGGLLTYFGPGTRLTVL.